The rows below give T cell receptor beta chains drawn from one sample of a study of cytomegalovirus exposure and HLA in healthy donors. This table comes from immunoSEQ multiplex PCR, and its TCRdb copy is limited to in-frame clones, with some not included. This repertoire shows some 200,000 clones, roughly 84% found once; its top ten account for around 2.5%. Sequencing used PBMCs. The origin of the receptors is a woman in her 50s in good health and CMV-seropositive. CDR3s leave out the opening cysteine and the closing phenylalanine or tryptophan.

length	V	J	CDR3
13	TRBV6-1	-	ASTPGGGLSYEQY
14	TRBV6-1	TRBJ2-7	ASSEDLWRGGHEQY
12	TRBV9	TRBJ1-2	ASSVSQGNYGYT
14	TRBV7-2	TRBJ2-1	ASSLAFSGRGNEQF
13	TRBV9	TRBJ2-1	ASSSTGMWYNEQF
11	TRBV7-2	TRBJ2-7	ASSSRGDYEQY
13	TRBV2	TRBJ1-5	ASSDLGTSNQPQH
13	TRBV7-2	TRBJ1-1	ASSYTSTGDTEAF
15	TRBV4-3	TRBJ2-2	ASSQEGGVRGTGELF
12	TRBV5-1	TRBJ2-1	ASSFEGLNNEQF
15	TRBV28	TRBJ1-2	ASSFSSPGAANYGYT
11	TRBV6-1	TRBJ1-2	ASSRDVNYGYT
13	TRBV4-1	TRBJ1-2	ASSHGQGKANGYT
8	TRBV20-1	TRBJ1-5	SAGPEPQH
13	TRBV6-5	TRBJ2-3	ASTSMDRGPDTQY
11	TRBV7-9	TRBJ1-4	ASHRPGNEKLF
12	TRBV5-1	TRBJ2-1	ASRGRSSYNEQF
11	TRBV2	TRBJ1-1	ASMDLRRTEAF
12	TRBV5-1	TRBJ2-7	ASSLGGQGNEQY
13	TRBV9	TRBJ1-2	ASSVDDRGYYGYT
13	TRBV5-6	TRBJ2-3	ASSLGQKSTDTQY
11	TRBV7-6	TRBJ1-6	ASSLARNSPLH
12	TRBV4-1	TRBJ1-1	ASSQVEGGTEAF
13	TRBV10-3	TRBJ2-7	AISEPGLIIYEQY
14	TRBV4-3	TRBJ2-7	ASSQGGGGLPYEQY
10	TRBV6-1	TRBJ1-4	ASRRAEEKLF
13	TRBV6-5	TRBJ2-7	ASRLGGTGFDEQY
10	TRBV6-5	TRBJ2-1	ASKGLYNEQF
13	TRBV29-1	TRBJ2-5	SVTASGDLQETQY
12	TRBV19	TRBJ1-6	ASSPPTENSPLH
13	TRBV7-9	TRBJ1-2	SSSLSGANNYGYT
13	TRBV18	TRBJ1-5	ASSPVRDSNQPQH
11	TRBV27	TRBJ2-7	ASAGLPTYEQY
10	TRBV9	TRBJ2-5	ASSPNREAQY
10	TRBV6-1	TRBJ1-2	ASISAGVGYT
11	TRBV6-5	TRBJ1-1	ASRTPGGTEAF